This TCR beta chain comes out of a study of regulatory T cells in long-lasting Graves disease. Study-level findings and limits: Relative to newly diagnosed Graves' patients, persistent ones had lower TCR diversity.

Building of the TCR beta libraries involved iRepertoire HTBI primers and Arm-PCR of CDR3 regions. One entry per CDR3 protein results from TCRdb running MiXCR on the multiplex PCR reads. Altogether around 450,000 distinct CDR3 sequences are present, 15% being singletons, with the ten largest covering approximately 8%. Documented time point: newly diagnosed GD, antithyroid drugs for less than 3 months. RNA from PBMCs was the source of the TCR library. This CDR3 region has 12 residues. CDR1 SEHNR and CDR2 FQNEAQ come from the germline V gene (reference sequence). V was shortened by 6 bases and J by 7 bases, with 12 bases between the two germline ends. This clonotype was recorded at least ten times. The antigen is not known. These data were also reused for a study on T cells in Graves' hyperthyroidism and ophthalmopathy.

This clonotype was sampled from a woman aged 40 to 50 with Graves disease. The V call is TRBV7-9, the J call TRBJ2-5; D uncertain. The source material was peripheral blood mononuclear cells (PBMCs), sampled at new diagnosis, from a patient treated with antithyroid drugs. As DNA, the CDR3 is TGTGCCAGCAGTTCTCGAGTTCCGACCCAGTACTTC. Translation: CASSSRVPTQYF.